Listed here is a single TCR beta chain. This entry comes from a study of blood T cell repertoires in COVID-19. V gave up 3 bases and J gave up 9 bases, with 15 bases separating them. Germline CDR1 SGHAT, CDR2 FQNNGV. The CDR3 loop spans 14 amino acids. Profiled with immunoSEQ multiplex PCR; TCRdb holds only in-frame clones, not every one. The sample has 140,000 to 150,000 clones, approximately 90% seen once. V and J are TRBV11-2 and TRBJ2-1; TRBD1 might be the D (6 bases). This clonotype was sampled from a human donor with COVID-19, enrolled during active disease. The donor label of this sample is uncertain. Sequences were obtained from peripheral blood. The CDR3 protein is CASSLNTGPGEQFF. The CDR3 DNA reads as TGTGCCAGCAGCTTGAACACAGGGCCCGGTGAGCAGTTCTTC.